A selection of T cell receptor beta chains follows, all from one sample in a study of shared clonotypes between healthy human individuals. Libraries were prepared by immunoSEQ multiplex PCR; TCRdb keeps only in-frame clonotypes and omits some of them. The sample consists of around 600,000 clones, roughly 96% of them appearing once. Input material: naive CD8+ T cells sorted from blood. The receptors come from a woman under 40 in good health. The CDR3 runs from the conserved cysteine through the conserved F or W. Each record gives: J gene, V gene, clone size, D gene, CDR3 DNA, CDR3 protein. The D gene is left open where the match is weak. Where a row states a size, it is once, few, many or the class of an expanded clone; other rows omit it.

j_gene: TRBJ2-7
v_gene: TRBV5-6
abundance: .
d_gene: TRBD1
CDR3nt: TGTGCCAGCAGCTTGGGTAGGGGGCGGGTTCGGGCCTACGAGCAGTACTTC
CDR3aa: CASSLGRGRVRAYEQYF

j_gene: TRBJ1-3
v_gene: TRBV15
abundance: .
d_gene: .
CDR3nt: TGTGCCACCAGCAGCTCAACCTATAACTATTTTTCTGGAAACACCATATATTTT
CDR3aa: CATSSSTYNYFSGNTIYF

j_gene: TRBJ2-4
v_gene: TRBV2
abundance: .
d_gene: TRBD1
CDR3nt: TGTGCCAGCAGTGACAAGCTAGGGAAAGGACAGGGCCGTAAAAACATTCAGTACTTC
CDR3aa: CASSDKLGKGQGRKNIQYF

j_gene: TRBJ2-1
v_gene: TRBV7-9
abundance: .
d_gene: .
CDR3nt: TGTGCCAGCACCGGACACTCTTCCAATGAGCAGTTCTTC
CDR3aa: CASTGHSSNEQFF

j_gene: TRBJ2-1
v_gene: TRBV19
abundance: .
d_gene: TRBD2
CDR3nt: TGTGCCAGTAACTCCGAGACTAGCGGGATTTACAATGAGCAGTTCTTC
CDR3aa: CASNSETSGIYNEQFF

j_gene: TRBJ1-2
v_gene: TRBV27
abundance: .
d_gene: TRBD1
CDR3nt: TGTGCCAGCAGTATTTCCGGGACAGGGGGATATGGCTACACCTTC
CDR3aa: CASSISGTGGYGYTF

j_gene: TRBJ1-1
v_gene: TRBV19
abundance: .
d_gene: TRBD1
CDR3nt: TGTGCCAGTAGTACCGACAGGGGGCAAGAAGCTTTCTTT
CDR3aa: CASSTDRGQEAFF

j_gene: TRBJ2-7
v_gene: TRBV7-2
abundance: .
d_gene: .
CDR3nt: TGTGCCAGCAGCTTAGTGACTAACTTCTACGAGCAGTACTTC
CDR3aa: CASSLVTNFYEQYF

j_gene: TRBJ2-5
v_gene: TRBV10-2
abundance: .
d_gene: .
CDR3nt: TGCGCCAGCTTAGGACGGGACCAAGAGACCCAGTACTTC
CDR3aa: CASLGRDQETQYF

j_gene: TRBJ2-7
v_gene: TRBV5-4
abundance: .
d_gene: .
CDR3nt: TGTGCCAGCAGCTTGCTTGGCGAGCAGTACTTC
CDR3aa: CASSLLGEQYF

j_gene: TRBJ1-1
v_gene: TRBV21-1
abundance: .
d_gene: .
CDR3nt: TGTGCCAGCAGCGAATCCTACGACAGCAGGAACACTGAAGCTTTCTTT
CDR3aa: CASSESYDSRNTEAFF

j_gene: TRBJ1-2
v_gene: TRBV29-1
abundance: .
d_gene: .
CDR3nt: TGCAGCGTTGAATCCGCTTACTATGGCTACACCTTC
CDR3aa: CSVESAYYGYTF

j_gene: TRBJ2-3
v_gene: TRBV5-1
abundance: .
d_gene: TRBD1
CDR3nt: TGCGCCAGCAGCTTTGCAGGGGGCCCCGCAGATACGCAGTATTTT
CDR3aa: CASSFAGGPADTQYF

j_gene: TRBJ1-6
v_gene: TRBV19
abundance: .
d_gene: .
CDR3nt: TGTGCCAGTGGGTCGTGGGAGACAGACCTACATAATTCACCCCTCCACTTT
CDR3aa: CASGSWETDLHNSPLHF

j_gene: TRBJ2-7
v_gene: TRBV5-1
abundance: few
d_gene: .
CDR3nt: TGCGCCAGCAGCTTGGCCAGCTCCTACGAGCAGTACTTC
CDR3aa: CASSLASSYEQYF

j_gene: TRBJ2-5
v_gene: TRBV11-2
abundance: .
d_gene: TRBD1
CDR3nt: TGTGCCAGCAGCCCACGACAGGGGGTACAAGAGACCCAGTACTTC
CDR3aa: CASSPRQGVQETQYF

j_gene: TRBJ2-3
v_gene: TRBV13
abundance: .
d_gene: .
CDR3nt: TGTGCCAGCAGCTCCCCGGACAGCACTAGCACAGATACGCAGTATTTT
CDR3aa: CASSSPDSTSTDTQYF

j_gene: TRBJ1-1
v_gene: TRBV29-1
abundance: .
d_gene: .
CDR3nt: TGCAGCGTTGCCGACAGTGAGCCCGAAGCTTTCTTT
CDR3aa: CSVADSEPEAFF

j_gene: TRBJ2-7
v_gene: TRBV15
abundance: .
d_gene: TRBD1
CDR3nt: TGTGCCACCAGCAGAGAAGCGGACAGGGGGTACGAGCAGTACTTC
CDR3aa: CATSREADRGYEQYF

j_gene: TRBJ2-7
v_gene: TRBV6-5
abundance: once
d_gene: TRBD2
CDR3nt: TGTGCCAGCGGGCTAGCGGGAGCACAATACGAGCAGTACTTC
CDR3aa: CASGLAGAQYEQYF

j_gene: TRBJ2-1
v_gene: TRBV21-1
abundance: .
d_gene: .
CDR3nt: TGTGCCAGCACCAGGACTAGCGGGGCATACAATGAGCAGTTCTTC
CDR3aa: CASTRTSGAYNEQFF

j_gene: TRBJ2-7
v_gene: TRBV7-2
abundance: .
d_gene: TRBD2
CDR3nt: TGTGCCAGCAGCATAACCGGGACTAGTGGGTACGAGCAGTACTTC
CDR3aa: CASSITGTSGYEQYF

j_gene: TRBJ2-7
v_gene: TRBV18
abundance: .
d_gene: .
CDR3nt: TGTGCCAGCTCACCACCCAAGGGCACCGAAGCCTACGAGCAGTACTTC
CDR3aa: CASSPPKGTEAYEQYF

j_gene: TRBJ2-1
v_gene: TRBV27
abundance: .
d_gene: TRBD2
CDR3nt: TGTGCCAGCAGGGGACTAGCGGCCTTGAATGAGCAGTTCTTC
CDR3aa: CASRGLAALNEQFF

j_gene: TRBJ1-1
v_gene: TRBV6-5
abundance: .
d_gene: .
CDR3nt: TGTGCCAGCAGTTTCTCTGGCAGAAACACTGAAGCTTTCTTT
CDR3aa: CASSFSGRNTEAFF

j_gene: TRBJ2-1
v_gene: TRBV15
abundance: .
d_gene: .
CDR3nt: TGTGCCACCCGGGGATCGGGCGTAGGAACTAGCTCCTACAATGAGCAGTTCTTC
CDR3aa: CATRGSGVGTSSYNEQFF

j_gene: TRBJ1-2
v_gene: TRBV15
abundance: .
d_gene: TRBD1
CDR3nt: TGTGCCACCAGCAGGGATTCCGGGACAGGGGGAGCCTATGGCTACACCTTC
CDR3aa: CATSRDSGTGGAYGYTF

j_gene: TRBJ2-5
v_gene: TRBV28
abundance: .
d_gene: TRBD1
CDR3nt: TGTGCCAGCAGTTTAATACAGGGGATCCAAGAGACCCAGTACTTC
CDR3aa: CASSLIQGIQETQYF

j_gene: TRBJ2-7
v_gene: TRBV7-2
abundance: .
d_gene: TRBD2
CDR3nt: TGTGCCAGCAGCCCCTCCCCGGGGGGGGGCACCTACGAGCAGTACTTC
CDR3aa: CASSPSPGGGTYEQYF

j_gene: TRBJ2-1
v_gene: TRBV27
abundance: .
d_gene: .
CDR3nt: TGTGCCAGCAGTTTATCGAACCTCGGCGAGCAGTTCTTC
CDR3aa: CASSLSNLGEQFF

j_gene: TRBJ2-7
v_gene: TRBV7-8
abundance: .
d_gene: .
CDR3nt: TGTGCCAGCAGCTTAGAAGGGCAGTCCTACGAGCAGTACTTC
CDR3aa: CASSLEGQSYEQYF

j_gene: TRBJ2-1
v_gene: TRBV2
abundance: .
d_gene: .
CDR3nt: TGTGCCAGCAGTGATGCCCTAGGGGAGCAGTTCTTC
CDR3aa: CASSDALGEQFF

j_gene: TRBJ2-1
v_gene: TRBV25-1
abundance: once
d_gene: TRBD2
CDR3nt: TGTGCCAGCAGTGATTGGACTAGCGGGAACTACAATGAGCAGTTCTTC
CDR3aa: CASSDWTSGNYNEQFF

j_gene: TRBJ2-7
v_gene: TRBV9
abundance: .
d_gene: .
CDR3nt: TGTGCCAGCAGCGTAGGCGACGGCTCCTACGAGCAGTACTTC
CDR3aa: CASSVGDGSYEQYF

j_gene: TRBJ2-1
v_gene: TRBV15
abundance: .
d_gene: .
CDR3nt: TGTGCCACCAGCAGAGAAACGGGGATATACAATGAGCAGTTCTTC
CDR3aa: CATSRETGIYNEQFF

j_gene: TRBJ2-7
v_gene: TRBV7-2
abundance: .
d_gene: TRBD1
CDR3nt: TGTGCCAGCAGCAGAGAGGACAGGGGCGTCTACGAGCAGTACTTC
CDR3aa: CASSREDRGVYEQYF

j_gene: TRBJ2-1
v_gene: TRBV28
abundance: .
d_gene: .
CDR3nt: TGTGCCAGCAGTTTATCCGGGGGCGGTGATGAGCAGTTCTTC
CDR3aa: CASSLSGGGDEQFF

j_gene: TRBJ2-1
v_gene: TRBV28
abundance: .
d_gene: .
CDR3nt: TGTGCCAGCAGTTTTCGGCTAGACAATGAGCAGTTCTTC
CDR3aa: CASSFRLDNEQFF

j_gene: TRBJ2-7
v_gene: TRBV15
abundance: .
d_gene: .
CDR3nt: TGTGCCACCAGCAGAGATCCCGAGTCGTTTAAATACGAGCAGTACTTC
CDR3aa: CATSRDPESFKYEQYF

j_gene: TRBJ1-5
v_gene: TRBV6-6
abundance: .
d_gene: .
CDR3nt: TGTGCCAGCAGCAAGGACAGCCCCAATCAGCCCCAGCATTTT
CDR3aa: CASSKDSPNQPQHF

j_gene: TRBJ1-1
v_gene: TRBV2
abundance: .
d_gene: .
CDR3nt: TGTGCCAGCAGTGACAGGGCTGACACTGAAGCTTTCTTT
CDR3aa: CASSDRADTEAFF

j_gene: TRBJ2-3
v_gene: TRBV4-1
abundance: once
d_gene: .
CDR3nt: TGCGCCAGCAGCCAGATCAGCCCCGATACGCAGTATTTT
CDR3aa: CASSQISPDTQYF